One and the same sample provided the 21 T cell receptor beta chains below, sequenced in a study of T cell responses to AZD1222 COVID-19 vaccine. Measured with immunoSEQ multiplex PCR; TCRdb has only the in-frame clones, and not every one. The sample has about 86,000 clones; about 88% are singletons. Source: peripheral blood, taken on day 0 of AZD1222 vaccination. Every receptor here comes from an adult in good health.

The chain is built from TRBV6-5 and TRBJ1-5; tentatively, D is TRBD1 (6 bases). From germline, CDR1 is MNHEY and CDR2 SVGAGI. The ends were cut back, 6 bases at V and 5 bases at J, with 14 bases in the middle. The CDR3 covers 14 residues. CDR3 coding DNA: TGTGCCAGCAGGACCGGGACACCCGATCAGCCCCAGCATTTT. Protein product: CASRTGTPDQPQHF.

V is TRBV9 and J is TRBJ1-1; D uncertain. This CDR3 region has 18 residues. Germline CDR1 and CDR2: SGDLS and YYNGEE. The ends were cut back, 3 bases at V and 0 bases at J, with 21 bases in the middle. The CDR3 region has the DNA TGTGCCAGCAGCGCCCCATCGTTTGCGGGGTCCATGAACACTGAAGCTTTCTTT. Protein product: CASSAPSFAGSMNTEAFF.

This sequence joins TRBV7-9 and TRBJ1-2; 7 bases align to TRBD1. The CDR3 length is 14 residues. V was pared by 5 bases and J by 8 bases, with 11 bases of the junction left unmatched. Per the germline V gene, CDR1 is SEHNR and CDR2 is FQNEAQ (reference sequence). CDR3 DNA sequence: TGTGCCAGCAGCACCCGGGGACAGCTTGGCGGCTACACCTTC. Translation: CASSTRGQLGGYTF.

The chain recombines TRBV6-5 with TRBJ1-1, with D possibly matching TRBD1 (5 bases). V was trimmed by 4 bases and J by 7 bases, leaving 16 bases between them. CDR1 and CDR2 from the germline V gene are MNHEY and SVGAGI. The CDR3 runs to 14 residues. CDR3 sequence: CASSSDSRTNEAFF. CDR3 sequence (DNA): TGTGCCAGCAGTTCAGACAGCCGAACAAATGAAGCTTTCTTT.

This clone was seen only once. The chain combines TRBV6-5 with TRBJ2-4; D tentatively reads TRBD1 or TRBD2 (5 bases each). The CDR3 totals 15 residues. The germline gives CDR1 MNHEY, CDR2 SVGAGI. Trimming left V 6 bases short and J 6 bases short, with 18 bases between. The CDR3 reads CASRSGPGGSNIQYF. The CDR3 region has the DNA TGTGCCAGCAGGTCGGGACCCGGAGGTTCAAACATTCAGTACTTC.

The chain employs TRBV7-8 and TRBJ1-1; no clear D gene. This CDR3 region has 13 residues. CDR1 is SGHVS, CDR2 FQNEAQ, per germline. Trimming pared 2 bases from V and 8 bases from J, leaving 12 bases between. The CDR3 region is CASSLSLRVEAFF. Here the CDR3 DNA reads TGTGCCAGCAGCTTAAGTCTCCGGGTGGAAGCTTTCTTT.

The genes are TRBV28 and TRBJ1-1; TRBD1 aligns across 7 bases. V lost 6 bases and J lost 4; bases outside the gene matches: 5. The CDR3 totals 13 residues. Germline-derived CDR1 and CDR2 are MDHEN and SYDVKM. The CDR3 bases are TGTGCCAGCAGACAGGGGTTGGCCACTGAAGCTTTCTTT. It translates to CASRQGLATEAFF.

V gene TRBV7-9 combines with J gene TRBJ1-2; perhaps TRBD1 as D (5 bases). CDR1 is SEHNR, CDR2 FQNEAQ, per germline (reference sequence). V gave up 5 bases and J gave up 4 bases, with 11 bases separating them. This CDR3 has 13 residues. CDR3 in amino acids: CASSLWDAYGYTF. The CDR3 DNA sequence: TGTGCCAGCAGCCTGTGGGACGCCTATGGCTACACCTTC.

The chain has TRBV28 and TRBJ1-1, with unresolved D. CDR3 length: 15 residues. Germline lookup yields CDR1 MDHEN and CDR2 SYDVKM. Trimming removed 6 bases from V and 0 bases from J, with 14 bases in between. CDR3 DNA sequence: TGTGCCAGCAGGAGCCCGGTCCCGATGAACACTGAAGCTTTCTTT. Its translation is CASRSPVPMNTEAFF.

This rearrangement joins TRBV9 to TRBJ2-1, with D uncertain. This CDR3 region has 14 residues. Trimming pared 0 bases from V and 6 bases from J, leaving 10 bases between. CDR1 is SGDLS and CDR2 is YYNGEE in the germline V gene. The CDR3 sequence is CASSVAIRVNEQFF. The CDR3 DNA reads TGTGCCAGCAGCGTAGCTATTCGAGTCAATGAGCAGTTCTTC.

The rearrangement uses TRBV24-1 and TRBJ2-7; D may be TRBD1 (5 bases). This CDR3 region has 13 residues. Germline V lookup: CDR1 KGHDR, CDR2 SFDVKD. With 4 bases removed from V and 2 bases from J, the gap between germline ends came to 8 bases. The CDR3 nucleotides read TGTGCCACCAGTGACCCGGACACCTACGAGCAGTACTTC. Protein product: CATSDPDTYEQYF.

This chain joins TRBV13 and TRBJ1-6; tentatively, D is TRBD1 (5 bases). Between the trimmed V and J ends, which lost 8 bases and 9 bases, there was a span of 14 bases. The CDR3 length is 13 residues. Germline CDR1 and CDR2: PRHDT and FYEKMQ (reference sequence). CDR3 loop: CASRAGSGSPLHF. CDR3 bases: TGTGCCAGCCGGGCAGGGAGCGGTTCACCCCTCCACTTT.

The J gene is TRBJ1-1, the V gene TRBV5-1; weak D call: TRBD1 (5 bases). Trimming took 3 bases from V and 8 from J, leaving 17 bases between them. CDR1 and CDR2 from the germline V gene are SGHRS and YFSETQ. This CDR3 comprises 14 residues. The CDR3 DNA follows: TGCGCCAGCAGCTCGACACTAGGGGAGGGCGAAGCTTTCTTT. It yields the protein CASSSTLGEGEAFF.

The V call is TRBV30, the J call TRBJ2-1; no clear D. Looked up from germline, CDR1 is GTSNPN and CDR2 is SVGIG (reference sequence). The CDR3 covers 14 residues. V lost 0 bases to trimming and J lost 4 bases, with 10 bases between them. The CDR3 sequence: CAWSVNLGYNEQFF. The CDR3 bases are TGTGCCTGGAGTGTAAACCTAGGGTACAATGAGCAGTTCTTC. The full variable domain, completed using reference TRBV30 and TRBJ2-1, is SQTIHQWPATLVQPVGSPLSLECTVEGTSNPNLYWYRQAAGRGLQLLFYSVGIGQISSEVPQNLSASRPQDRQFILSSKKLLLSDSGFYLCAWSVNLGYNEQFFGPGTRLTVL.

The chain recombines TRBV5-1 with TRBJ2-1; D may match TRBD1 or TRBD2 (9 bases each). CDR1 and CDR2 (germline): SGHRS, YFSETQ. The germline V and J ends were trimmed by 4 bases and 7 bases, with 33 bases remaining between them. There are 20 residues in the CDR3. The DNA of the CDR3 is TGCGCCAGCAGCACCCGACAGGGGGTACTAATAGCGGGAGTCACGAATGAGCAGTTCTTC. Amino acids: CASSTRQGVLIAGVTNEQFF.

The chain joins TRBV19 to TRBJ1-5; a possible D gene is TRBD1 (6 bases). The CDR3 covers 14 residues. CDR1 is LNHDA and CDR2 is SQIVND in the germline V gene (reference sequence). The germline V and J ends were trimmed by 4 bases and 4 bases, with 11 bases remaining between them. In DNA form, the CDR3 reads TGTGCCAGTAGTACCCGCACAGGGAATCAGCCCCAGCATTTT. It codes for CASSTRTGNQPQHF.

The gene calls are TRBV4-2 and TRBJ1-1; D not resolved. The CDR3 has 13 residues. From germline, CDR1 is LGHNA and CDR2 YNFKEQ. The V and J ends lost 1 base and 3 bases respectively, with 6 bases between them. In DNA, the CDR3 is TGTGCCAGCAGCCAAGTCATAGACACTGAAGCTTTCTTT. It yields the protein CASSQVIDTEAFF.

A note on this clone: Relative to the germline gene, one junction end is altered; a read error may explain this. The genes are TRBV3-1 (or the pseudogene TRBV3-2) and TRBJ1-2, with TRBD1 matching 9 bases. CDR1 and CDR2 (germline): LGHDT, YNNKEL (reference sequence). The CDR3 spans 13 residues. The CDR3 spells CASSQDSGDRVVF. As DNA, the CDR3 is TGTGCCAGCAGCCAAGATTCCGGGGACAGGGTGGTCTTC.

The V and J genes are TRBV7-3 and TRBJ2-1, with a tentative D call TRBD1 (5 bases). The CDR3 is 12 amino acids. The germline V gene encodes CDR1 SGHTA and CDR2 FQGTGA. V was pared by 5 bases and J by 9 bases, with 11 bases between. Here the CDR3 reads CASSSSGAEQFF. The CDR3 DNA reads as TGTGCCAGCAGCAGTAGTGGGGCTGAGCAGTTCTTC.

This clone was counted a single time. The chain links TRBV5-1 to TRBJ1-1; TRBD1 matches at 8 bases. Germline V gene data show CDR1 as SGHRS and CDR2 as YFSETQ. V lost 4 bases, J lost 0 bases, and 2 bases stayed unmatched. CDR3 length: 14 amino acids. The CDR3 loop reads CASSVGQVNTEAFF. The CDR3 DNA is TGCGCCAGCAGCGTGGGACAGGTGAACACTGAAGCTTTCTTT.

The chain combines TRBV19 with TRBJ2-4; 8 bases fit TRBD1. CDR3 size: 16 residues. Germline lookup yields CDR1 LNHDA and CDR2 SQIVND (reference sequence). V trimming: 3 bases; J trimming: 3 bases; junction bases outside the gene matches: 7. CDR3 nucleotide sequence: TGTGCCAGTAGTATGGCGGTACAGGGGGTCAAAAACATTCAGTACTTC. Its protein product is CASSMAVQGVKNIQYF.